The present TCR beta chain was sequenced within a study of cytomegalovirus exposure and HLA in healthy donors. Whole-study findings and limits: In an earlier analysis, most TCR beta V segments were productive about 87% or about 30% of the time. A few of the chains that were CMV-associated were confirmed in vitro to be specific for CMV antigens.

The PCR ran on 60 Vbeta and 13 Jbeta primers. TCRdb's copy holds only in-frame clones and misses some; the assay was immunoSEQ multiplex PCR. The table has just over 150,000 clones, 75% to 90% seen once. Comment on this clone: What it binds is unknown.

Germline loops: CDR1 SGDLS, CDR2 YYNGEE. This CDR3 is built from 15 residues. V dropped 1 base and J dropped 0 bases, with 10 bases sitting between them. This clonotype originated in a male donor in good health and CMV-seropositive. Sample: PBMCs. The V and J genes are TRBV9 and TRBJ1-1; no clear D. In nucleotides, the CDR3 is TGTGCCAGCAGCGTATCTGGGAGGGTGAACACTGAAGCTTTCTTT. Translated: CASSVSGRVNTEAFF.